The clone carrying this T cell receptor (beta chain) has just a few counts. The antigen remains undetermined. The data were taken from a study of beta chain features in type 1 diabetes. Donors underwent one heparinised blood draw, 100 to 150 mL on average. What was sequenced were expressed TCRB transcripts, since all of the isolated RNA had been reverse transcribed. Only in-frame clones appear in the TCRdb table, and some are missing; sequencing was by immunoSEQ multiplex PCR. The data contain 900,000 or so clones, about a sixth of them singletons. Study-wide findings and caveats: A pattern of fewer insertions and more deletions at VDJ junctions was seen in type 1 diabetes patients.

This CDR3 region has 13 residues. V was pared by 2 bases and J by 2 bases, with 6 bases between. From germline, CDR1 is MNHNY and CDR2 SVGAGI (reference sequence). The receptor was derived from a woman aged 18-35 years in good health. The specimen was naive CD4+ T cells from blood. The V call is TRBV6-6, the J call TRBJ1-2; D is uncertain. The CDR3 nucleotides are TGTGCCAGCAGTTACGAGAACAACTATGGCTACACCTTC. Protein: CASSYENNYGYTF.